The entry below gives a single T cell receptor (beta chain) sequence along with its context. Antigen: not known. This specimen belongs to a study of human versus mouse CDR3 diversity and MHC coevolution. Study information: The immunoSEQ assay reportedly detects one in 200,000 T cells. Study findings and constraints: By iCHAO1, human TCR beta clonotypes numbered about 1.5 million, the most. Clonal inequality was lowest in most of the three human donors.

Cells were CD45RO-negative CD62L-positive naive CD4 T cells sorted from PBMCs. Clones were sequenced by immunoSEQ multiplex PCR, and TCRdb holds only the in-frame ones, with some missing. The sample shows about 80,000 clones, 93% of them seen only once. Sequences were obtained from naive CD4+ T cells from blood. Subset defined: CD45RO-negative CD62L-positive naive CD4 T cells. The source of this sequence is a person aged 30 to 70 in good health.

For the CDR3, the DNA is TGTGCCAGTAGTATACAGGGAGGCGGGGGACGCTACAATGAGCAGTTCTTC. Protein: CASSIQGGGGRYNEQFF. The chain links TRBV19 to TRBJ2-1, with TRBD2 matching 7 bases. With V trimmed by 2 bases and J by 3 bases, 10 bases remained unmatched. CDR1 and CDR2 from the germline V gene are LNHDA and SQIVND (reference sequence). The length of the CDR3 is 17 residues. Full variable domain (outside the CDR3, taken from reference TRBV19 and TRBJ2-1): DGGITQSPKYLFRKEGQNVTLSCEQNLNHDAMYWYRQDPGQGLRLIYYSQIVNDFQKGDIAEGYSVSREKKESFPLTVTSAQKNPTAFYLCASSIQGGGGRYNEQFFGPGTRLTVL.